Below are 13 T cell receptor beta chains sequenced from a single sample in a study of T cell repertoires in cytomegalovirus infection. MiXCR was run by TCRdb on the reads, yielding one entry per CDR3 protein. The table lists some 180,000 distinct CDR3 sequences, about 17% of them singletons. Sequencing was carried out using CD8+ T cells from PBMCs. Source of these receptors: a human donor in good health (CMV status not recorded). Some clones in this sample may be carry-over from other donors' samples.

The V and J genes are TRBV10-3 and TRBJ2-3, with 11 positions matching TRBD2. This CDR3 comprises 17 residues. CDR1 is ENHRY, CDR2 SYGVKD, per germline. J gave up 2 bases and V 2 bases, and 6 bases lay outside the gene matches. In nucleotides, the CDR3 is TGTGCCATCAGTGAGCCGCAACTAGCGGGGGCCACAGATACGCAGTATTTT. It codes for CAISEPQLAGATDTQYF.

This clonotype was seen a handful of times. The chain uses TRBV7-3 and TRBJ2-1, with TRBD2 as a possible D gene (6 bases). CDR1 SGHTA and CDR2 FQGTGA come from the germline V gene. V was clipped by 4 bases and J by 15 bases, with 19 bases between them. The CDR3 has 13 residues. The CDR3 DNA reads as TGTGCCAGCAGCTCCCTCGTATGGGGGGAGATGTTCTTC. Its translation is CASSSLVWGEMFF.

The CDR3 DNA reads as TGTGCCATCAGGAGAGACTACGAGCAGTACTTC. Translation: CAIRRDYEQYF. The chain uses TRBV10-3 and TRBJ2-7; no firm D call. This CDR3 has 11 amino acids. The ends were cut back, 6 bases at V and 3 bases at J, with 6 bases in the middle. In germline, CDR1 is ENHRY, CDR2 SYGVKD.

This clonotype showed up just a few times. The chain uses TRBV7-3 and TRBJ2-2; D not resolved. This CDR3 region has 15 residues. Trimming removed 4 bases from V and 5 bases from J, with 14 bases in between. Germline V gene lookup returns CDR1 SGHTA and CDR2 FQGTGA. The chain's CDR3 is CASSSPDILTGELFF. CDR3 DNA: TGTGCCAGCAGCTCTCCCGACATCTTGACCGGGGAGCTGTTTTTT.

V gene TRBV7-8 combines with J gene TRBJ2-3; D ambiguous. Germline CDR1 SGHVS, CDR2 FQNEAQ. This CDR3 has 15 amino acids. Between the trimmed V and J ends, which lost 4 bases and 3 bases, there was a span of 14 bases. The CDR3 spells CASSSPELRTDTQYF. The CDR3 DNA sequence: TGTGCCAGCAGCTCTCCGGAATTGAGGACAGATACGCAGTATTTT.

The CDR3 DNA is TGTGCCAGCAGCTTTAGGCGAGAAGCTTTCTTT. It translates to CASSFRREAFF. V gene TRBV7-2 combines with J gene TRBJ1-1; D is unresolved. Looked up from germline, CDR1 is SGHTA and CDR2 is FQGNSA. Trimming left V 3 bases short and J 8 bases short, with 7 bases between. There are 11 residues in the CDR3.

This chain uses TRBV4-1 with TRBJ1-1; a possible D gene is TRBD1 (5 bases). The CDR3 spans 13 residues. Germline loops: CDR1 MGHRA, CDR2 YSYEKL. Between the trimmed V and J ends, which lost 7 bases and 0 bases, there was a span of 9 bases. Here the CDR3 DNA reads TGCGCCAGCACGGGGGGGGTGAACACTGAAGCTTTCTTT. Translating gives CASTGGVNTEAFF.

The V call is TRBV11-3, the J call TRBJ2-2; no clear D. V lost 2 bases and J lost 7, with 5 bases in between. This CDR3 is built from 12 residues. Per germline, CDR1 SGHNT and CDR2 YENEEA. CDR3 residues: CASSLKGGELFF. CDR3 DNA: TGTGCCAGCAGCTTAAAAGGCGGGGAGCTGTTTTTT.

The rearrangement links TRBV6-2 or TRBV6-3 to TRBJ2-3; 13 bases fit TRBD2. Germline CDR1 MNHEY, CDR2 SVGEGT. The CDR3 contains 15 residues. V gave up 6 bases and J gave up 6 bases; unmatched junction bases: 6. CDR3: CASRPGLAGEDTQYF. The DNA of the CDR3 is TGTGCCAGCAGACCCGGACTAGCGGGGGAGGATACGCAGTATTTT.

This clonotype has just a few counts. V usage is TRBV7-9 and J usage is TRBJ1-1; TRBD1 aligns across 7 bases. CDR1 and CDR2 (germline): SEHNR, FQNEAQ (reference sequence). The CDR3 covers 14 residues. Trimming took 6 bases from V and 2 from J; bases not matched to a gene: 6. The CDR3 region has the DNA TGTGCCAGCAGTCCCACAGGGGTCAACACTGAAGCTTTCTTT. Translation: CASSPTGVNTEAFF. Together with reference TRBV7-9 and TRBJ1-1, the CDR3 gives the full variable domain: DTGVSQNPRHKITKRGQNVTFRCDPISEHNRLYWYRQTLGQGPEFLTYFQNEAQLEKSRLLSDRFSAERPKGSFSTLEIQRTEQGDSAMYLCASSPTGVNTEAFFGQGTRLTVV.

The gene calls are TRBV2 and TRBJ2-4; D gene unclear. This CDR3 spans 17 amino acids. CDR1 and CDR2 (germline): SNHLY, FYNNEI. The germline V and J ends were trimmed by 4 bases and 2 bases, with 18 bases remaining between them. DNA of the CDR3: TGTGCCAGCAGTGTGTATCCGGGCGAACCGACCAAAAACATTCAGTACTTC. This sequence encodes CASSVYPGEPTKNIQYF. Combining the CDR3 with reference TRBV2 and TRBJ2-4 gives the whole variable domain EPEVTQTPSHQVTQMGQEVILRCVPISNHLYFYWYRQILGQKVEFLVSFYNNEISEKSEIFDDQFSVERPDGSNFTLKIRSTKLEDSAMYFCASSVYPGEPTKNIQYFGAGTRLSVL.

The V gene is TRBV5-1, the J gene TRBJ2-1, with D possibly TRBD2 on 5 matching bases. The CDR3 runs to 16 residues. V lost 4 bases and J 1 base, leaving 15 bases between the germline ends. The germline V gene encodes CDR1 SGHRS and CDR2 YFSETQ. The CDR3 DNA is TGCGCCAGCAGCGAAAAGGGAGTGGTGTCCTACAATGAGCAGTTCTTC. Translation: CASSEKGVVSYNEQFF. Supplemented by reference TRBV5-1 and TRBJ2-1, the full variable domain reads KAGVTQTPRYLIKTRGQQVTLSCSPISGHRSVSWYQQTPGQGLQFLFEYFSETQRNKGNFPGRFSGRQFSNSRSEMNVSTLELGDSALYLCASSEKGVVSYNEQFFGPGTRLTVL.

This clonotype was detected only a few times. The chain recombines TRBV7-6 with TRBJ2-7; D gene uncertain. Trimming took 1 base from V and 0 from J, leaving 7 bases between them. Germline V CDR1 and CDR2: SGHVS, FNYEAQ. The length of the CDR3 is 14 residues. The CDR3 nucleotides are TGTGCCAGCAGCTTAGGGCCGAACTCCTACGAGCAGTACTTC. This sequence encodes CASSLGPNSYEQYF.